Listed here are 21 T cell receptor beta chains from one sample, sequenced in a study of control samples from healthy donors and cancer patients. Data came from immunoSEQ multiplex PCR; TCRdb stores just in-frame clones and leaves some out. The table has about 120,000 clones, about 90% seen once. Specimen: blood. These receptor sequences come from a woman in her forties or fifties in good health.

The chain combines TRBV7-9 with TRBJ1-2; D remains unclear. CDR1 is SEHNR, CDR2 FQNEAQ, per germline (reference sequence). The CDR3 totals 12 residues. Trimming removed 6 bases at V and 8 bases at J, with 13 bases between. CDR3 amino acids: CASSYGESGYTF. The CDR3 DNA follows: TGTGCCAGCAGTTACGGGGAAAGCGGCTACACCTTC.

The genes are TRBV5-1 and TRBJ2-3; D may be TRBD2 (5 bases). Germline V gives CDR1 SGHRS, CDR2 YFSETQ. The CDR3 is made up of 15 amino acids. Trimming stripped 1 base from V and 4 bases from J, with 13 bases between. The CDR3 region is CASSLLGGWSDTQYF. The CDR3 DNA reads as TGCGCCAGCAGCTTGCTAGGCGGGTGGTCAGATACGCAGTATTTT.

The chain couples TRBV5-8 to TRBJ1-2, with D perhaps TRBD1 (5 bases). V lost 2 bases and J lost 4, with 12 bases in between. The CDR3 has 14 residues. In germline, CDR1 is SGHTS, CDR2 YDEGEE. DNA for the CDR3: TGTGCCAGCAGCTTAACAGGAGACCCCTATGGCTACACCTTC. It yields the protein CASSLTGDPYGYTF.

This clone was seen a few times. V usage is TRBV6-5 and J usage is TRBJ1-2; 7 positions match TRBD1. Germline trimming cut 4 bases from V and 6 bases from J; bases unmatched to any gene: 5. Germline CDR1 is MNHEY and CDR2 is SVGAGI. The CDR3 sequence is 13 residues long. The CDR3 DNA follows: TGTGCCAGCAGTTCAACAGGGGTAGATGGCTACACCTTC. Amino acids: CASSSTGVDGYTF.

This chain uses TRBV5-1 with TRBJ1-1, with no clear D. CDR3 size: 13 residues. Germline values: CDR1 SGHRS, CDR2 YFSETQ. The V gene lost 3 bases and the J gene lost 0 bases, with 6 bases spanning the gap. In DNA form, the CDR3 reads TGCGCCAGCAGCTCCGGGTTGAACACTGAAGCTTTCTTT. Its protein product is CASSSGLNTEAFF.

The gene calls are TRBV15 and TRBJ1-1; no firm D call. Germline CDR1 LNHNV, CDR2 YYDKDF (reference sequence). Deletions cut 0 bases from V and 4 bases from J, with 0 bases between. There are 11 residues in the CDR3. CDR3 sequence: CATSRDTEAFF. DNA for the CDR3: TGTGCCACCAGCAGAGACACTGAAGCTTTCTTT.

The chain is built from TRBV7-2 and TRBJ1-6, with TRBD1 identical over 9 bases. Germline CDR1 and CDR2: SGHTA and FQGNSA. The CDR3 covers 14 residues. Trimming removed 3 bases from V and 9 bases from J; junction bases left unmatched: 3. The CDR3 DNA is TGTGCCAGCAGCTTGGGACAGGGAGTTTCACCCCTCCACTTT. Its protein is CASSLGQGVSPLHF.

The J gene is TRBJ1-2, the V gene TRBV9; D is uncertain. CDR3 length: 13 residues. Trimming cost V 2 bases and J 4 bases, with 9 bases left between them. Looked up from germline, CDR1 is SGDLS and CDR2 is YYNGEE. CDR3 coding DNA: TGTGCCAGCAGCGTCGGAACAGCCTATGGCTACACCTTC. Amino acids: CASSVGTAYGYTF.

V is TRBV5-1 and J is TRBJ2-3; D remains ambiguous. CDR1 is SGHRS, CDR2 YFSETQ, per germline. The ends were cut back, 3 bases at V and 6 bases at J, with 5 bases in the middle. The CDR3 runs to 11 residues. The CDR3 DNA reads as TGCGCCAGCAGCTCGTTCGATACGCAGTATTTT. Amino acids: CASSSFDTQYF.

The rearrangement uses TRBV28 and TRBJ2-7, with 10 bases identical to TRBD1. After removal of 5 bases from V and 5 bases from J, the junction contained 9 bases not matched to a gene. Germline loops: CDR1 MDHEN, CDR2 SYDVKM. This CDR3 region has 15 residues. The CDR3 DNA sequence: TGTGCCAGCAGTACCTCGGGACAGGGGAAGCACGAGCAGTACTTC. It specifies CASSTSGQGKHEQYF.

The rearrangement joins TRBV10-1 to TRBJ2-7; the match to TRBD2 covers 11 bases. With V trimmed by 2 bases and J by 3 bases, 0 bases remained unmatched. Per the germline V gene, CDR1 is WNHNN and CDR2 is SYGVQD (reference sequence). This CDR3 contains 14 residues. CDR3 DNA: TGCGCCAGCAGTGAGGGACTAGCGGGCTACGAGCAGTACTTC. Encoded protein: CASSEGLAGYEQYF.

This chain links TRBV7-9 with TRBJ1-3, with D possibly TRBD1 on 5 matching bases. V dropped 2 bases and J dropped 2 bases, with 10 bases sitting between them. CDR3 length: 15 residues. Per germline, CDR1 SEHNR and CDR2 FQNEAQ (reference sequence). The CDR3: CASSLRRGTGNTIYF. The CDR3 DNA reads TGTGCCAGCAGCTTACGTAGGGGTACTGGAAACACCATATATTTT.

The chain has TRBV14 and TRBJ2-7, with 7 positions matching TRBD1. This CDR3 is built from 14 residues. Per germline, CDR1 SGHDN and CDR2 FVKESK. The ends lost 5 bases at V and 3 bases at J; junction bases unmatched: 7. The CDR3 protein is CASSSPRGNYEQYF. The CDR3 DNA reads TGTGCCAGCAGCTCCCCCAGGGGGAACTACGAGCAGTACTTC.

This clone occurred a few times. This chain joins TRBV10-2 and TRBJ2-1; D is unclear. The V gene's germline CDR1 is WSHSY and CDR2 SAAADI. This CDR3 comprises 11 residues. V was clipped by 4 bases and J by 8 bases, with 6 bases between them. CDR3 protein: CASSAMDEQFF. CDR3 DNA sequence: TGCGCCAGCAGTGCCATGGATGAGCAGTTCTTC.

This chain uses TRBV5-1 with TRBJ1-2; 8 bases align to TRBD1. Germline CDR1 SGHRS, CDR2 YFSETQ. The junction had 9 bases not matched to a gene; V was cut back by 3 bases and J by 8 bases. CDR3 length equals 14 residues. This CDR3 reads CASSSTRTGFGYTF. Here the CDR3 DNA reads TGCGCCAGCAGCTCCACTAGGACAGGGTTCGGCTACACCTTC.

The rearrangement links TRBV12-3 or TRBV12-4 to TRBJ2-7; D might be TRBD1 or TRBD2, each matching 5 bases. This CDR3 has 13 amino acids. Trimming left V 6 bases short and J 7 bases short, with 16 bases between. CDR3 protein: CASSFGTAGEQYF. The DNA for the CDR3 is TGTGCCAGCAGCTTCGGGACGGCAGGTGAGCAGTACTTC.

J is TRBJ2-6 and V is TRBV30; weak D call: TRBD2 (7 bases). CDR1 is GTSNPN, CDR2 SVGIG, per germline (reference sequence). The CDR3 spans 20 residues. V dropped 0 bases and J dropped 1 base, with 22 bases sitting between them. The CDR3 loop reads CAWSVPRGRGGPSGANVLTF. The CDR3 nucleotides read TGTGCCTGGAGTGTACCGCGTGGTAGGGGGGGGCCATCTGGGGCCAACGTCCTGACTTTC.

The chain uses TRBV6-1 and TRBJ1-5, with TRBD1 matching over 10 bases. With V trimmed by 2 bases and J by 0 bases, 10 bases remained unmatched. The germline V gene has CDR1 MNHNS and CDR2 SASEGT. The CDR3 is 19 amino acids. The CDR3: CASSERDRGPYFSNQPQHF. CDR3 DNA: TGTGCCAGCAGTGAAAGGGACAGGGGCCCTTATTTTAGCAATCAGCCCCAGCATTTT.

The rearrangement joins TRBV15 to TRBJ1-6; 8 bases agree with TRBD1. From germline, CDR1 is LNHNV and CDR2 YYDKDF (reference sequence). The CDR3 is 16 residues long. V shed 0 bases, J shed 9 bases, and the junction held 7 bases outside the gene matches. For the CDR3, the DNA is TGTGCCACCAGCAGAGATCTCAGGACAGGGTTTTCACCCCTCCACTTT. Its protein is CATSRDLRTGFSPLHF.

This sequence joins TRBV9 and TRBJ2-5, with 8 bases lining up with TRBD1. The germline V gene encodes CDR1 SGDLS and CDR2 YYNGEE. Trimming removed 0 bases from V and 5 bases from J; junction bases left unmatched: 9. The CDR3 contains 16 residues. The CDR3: CASSVASGQVQETQYF. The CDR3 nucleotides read TGTGCCAGCAGCGTAGCTTCGGGACAGGTTCAGGAGACCCAGTACTTC.

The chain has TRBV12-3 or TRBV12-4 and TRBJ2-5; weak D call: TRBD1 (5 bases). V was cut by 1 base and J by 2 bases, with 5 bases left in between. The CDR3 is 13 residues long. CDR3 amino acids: CASSLGQQETQYF. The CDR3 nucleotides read TGTGCCAGCAGTTTAGGACAGCAAGAGACCCAGTACTTC.